This T cell receptor beta chain stems from a study of blood T cell repertoires in COVID-19. Overall study context: Samples taken during acute and convalescent COVID-19 were collected in the United States, Italy and Spain. PBMCs, B-cell-depleted T cells, or T cells provided the cDNA or gDNA that made up the material.

V shed 5 bases and J 3 bases; nucleotides not matched to a gene: 1. The germline gives CDR1 MDHEN, CDR2 SYDVKM. CDR3 length: 13 residues. Recovered Cohort 3 donors showed two negative PCRs, clearance, or symptom resolution. This clone has just one count. Source study methods: How many nucleated cells were present was estimated from reference gene primer amplification. Libraries were prepared by immunoSEQ multiplex PCR; TCRdb keeps only in-frame clonotypes and omits some of them. That table gives V, J and clone size, and the DNA gave D and trimming. Of around 170,000 clones in the sample, 86% were seen once.

Specimen: PBMCs or T cells enriched from blood (not recorded which). The clonotype comes from a woman aged 25 to 39 who had recovered from COVID-19. The chain links TRBV28 to TRBJ1-5, with 7 bases fitting TRBD1. The chain's CDR3 is CASSGTANQPQHF. The CDR3 region has the DNA TGTGCCAGCAGTGGGACAGCCAATCAGCCCCAGCATTTT.